This T cell receptor (beta chain) was identified in a study of vaccination effects on CD4 cells after COVID-19. Sequencing followed a ViraFEST assay step that expanded antigen-specific CD4+ T cells with viral peptide pools. Subsequent to approximately 11 days of culture, CD4+ T cells were isolated. Two-dose vaccination with either BNT162b2 or mRNA-1273 was given to the participants. All vaccine recipients tested negative for nucleocapsid antibodies and had never contracted SARS-CoV-2 infection. Days 3 and 7 saw half the medium replaced with IL-2 medium. Germline CDR1 and CDR2: SGHTA and FQGNSA. The CDR3 is made up of 12 amino acids. With 1 base removed from V and 4 bases from J, the gap between germline ends came to 4 bases. About this clone: Its antigen remains unknown. Within the sample, other DNA sequences also encode this same CDR3.

Sequencing used immunoSEQ multiplex PCR; TCRdb keeps in-frame clones, though not all of them. The sample shows tens of thousands of clones, 60% to 80% of them seen only once. This chain links TRBV7-2 with TRBJ2-5; D is ambiguous. The TCR sequence derives from a human donor who received a COVID-19 vaccine. The input for sequencing was CD4+ T cells from PBMCs cultured with HCoV-OC43 spike peptides, taken after COVID-19 vaccination. The sample's subset: HCoV-OC43 spike overlapping peptide pool stimulation. The DNA of the CDR3 is TGTGCCAGCAGCTTAGACCGAGAGACCCAGTACTTC. This encodes CASSLDRETQYF.